Listed here are 13 T cell receptor beta chains from one sample, sequenced in a study of cytomegalovirus exposure and HLA in healthy donors. PCR amplification relied on 60 Vbeta primers (plus 13 Jbeta primers). Profiling relied on immunoSEQ multiplex PCR, and the TCRdb table lists in-frame clones only, not all of them. Of approximately 150,000 clones in the sample, 82% were seen once. Sequenced sample: PBMCs. These TCRs come from a man younger than 35 in good health and CMV-seropositive.

The chain joins TRBV19 to TRBJ2-1; TRBD2 is a possible D gene (5 bases). The CDR3 length is 16 residues. Germline CDR1 is LNHDA and CDR2 is SQIVND (reference sequence). Trimming left V 4 bases short and J 0 bases short, with 13 bases between. The DNA of the CDR3 is TGTGCCAGTAGTACAGAAACTAGAAGCTCCTACAATGAGCAGTTCTTC. Its translation: CASSTETRSSYNEQFF.

This chain connects TRBV5-1 to TRBJ1-5, with D unclear. Per the germline V gene, CDR1 is SGHRS and CDR2 is YFSETQ. Trimming removed 0 bases from V and 3 bases from J, with 10 bases in between. This CDR3 has 15 residues. The CDR3 DNA follows: TGCGCCAGCAGCTTGGCGGCAGGCTTCAATCAGCCCCAGCATTTT. Amino acid sequence: CASSLAAGFNQPQHF.

V and J are TRBV19 and TRBJ2-7, with TRBD1 matching over 8 bases. V lost 4 bases and J lost 0; bases outside the gene matches: 2. The germline V gene has CDR1 LNHDA and CDR2 SQIVND (reference sequence). The CDR3 covers 14 residues. The CDR3 DNA sequence: TGTGCCAGTAGTAGGACAGGGAGCTCCTACGAGCAGTACTTC. It codes for CASSRTGSSYEQYF.

The chain is built from TRBV27 and TRBJ1-3, with D unclear. This CDR3 spans 15 amino acids. V gave up 0 bases and J gave up 0 bases, with 6 bases separating them. Germline V gene sequence: CDR1 MNHEY, CDR2 SMNVEV (reference sequence). CDR3 in amino acids: CASSLSPVSGNTIYF. CDR3 DNA: TGTGCCAGCAGTTTATCCCCGGTCTCTGGAAACACCATATATTTT.

The V gene is TRBV19, the J gene TRBJ2-5; possible D gene TRBD2, 6 bases. The CDR3 runs 15 residues. The germline V and J ends were trimmed by 2 bases and 4 bases, with 14 bases remaining between them. Germline V CDR1 and CDR2: LNHDA, SQIVND (reference sequence). In nucleotides, the CDR3 is TGTGCCAGTAGTATAACGGGACTCCGGATAGAGACCCAGTACTTC. Protein sequence: CASSITGLRIETQYF.

The V gene is TRBV5-1, the J gene TRBJ1-6; 8 nucleotides match TRBD1. CDR1 and CDR2 (germline): SGHRS, YFSETQ. The length of the CDR3 is 16 residues. With 7 bases clipped from V and 11 bases from J, the junction kept 17 bases outside the gene matches. The CDR3 spells CASAGTGGSFRAPLHF. CDR3 in DNA: TGCGCCAGCGCCGGGACAGGAGGATCATTCAGGGCACCCCTCCACTTT.

The J gene is TRBJ2-6, the V gene TRBV9; perhaps TRBD1 as D (5 bases). CDR3 length equals 15 residues. The germline V gene encodes CDR1 SGDLS and CDR2 YYNGEE. The ends were cut back, 3 bases at V and 0 bases at J, with 7 bases in the middle. The CDR3 here is CASSGQHSGANVLTF. In DNA form, the CDR3 reads TGTGCCAGCAGCGGACAGCACTCTGGGGCCAACGTCCTGACTTTC.

The rearrangement joins TRBV7-3 to TRBJ2-7, with D possibly TRBD1 on 6 matching bases. Trimming took off 5 bases at V and 5 bases at J, with 13 bases between the two ends. CDR1 and CDR2 from the germline V gene are SGHTA and FQGTGA. The CDR3 extends over 13 amino acids. The CDR3 region is CASSQHNRDEQYF. The CDR3 nucleotides are TGTGCCAGCAGCCAGCACAACAGGGACGAGCAGTACTTC. Variable domain in full (rest from reference TRBV7-3 and TRBJ2-7): GAGVSQTPSNKVTEKGKYVELRCDPISGHTALYWYRQSLGQGPEFLIYFQGTGAADDSGLPNDRFFAVRPEGSVSTLKIQRTERGDSAVYLCASSQHNRDEQYFGPGTRLTVT.

This chain connects TRBV6-1 to TRBJ2-1, with a possible D match to TRBD2 (5 bases). Germline-derived CDR1 and CDR2 are MNHNS and SASEGT. The length of the CDR3 is 15 residues. The germline V and J ends were trimmed by 2 bases and 1 base, with 9 bases remaining between them. CDR3 in amino acids: CASSERGFSYNEQFF. CDR3 DNA sequence: TGTGCCAGCAGTGAACGGGGTTTTTCCTACAATGAGCAGTTCTTC.

This chain links TRBV18 with TRBJ2-7, with D maybe TRBD1 (6 bases). There are 13 residues in the CDR3. Germline V lookup: CDR1 KGHSH, CDR2 LQKENI. V lost 5 bases to trimming and J lost 1 base, with 9 bases between them. In DNA, the CDR3 is TGTGCCAGCTCATCGCAGGGGTCCTACGAGCAGTACTTC. It codes for CASSSQGSYEQYF.

V is TRBV6-5 and J is TRBJ2-3; perhaps TRBD2 as D (6 bases). CDR3 length equals 16 residues. Per the germline V gene, CDR1 is MNHEY and CDR2 is SVGAGI. Trimming took off 2 bases at V and 4 bases at J, with 16 bases between the two ends. The DNA of the CDR3 is TGTGCCAGCAGTTACCACCCGACTAGTCGCCCAGATACGCAGTATTTT. It codes for CASSYHPTSRPDTQYF.

The chain links TRBV7-9 to TRBJ2-6; tentatively, D is TRBD1 (5 bases). CDR1 and CDR2 (germline): SEHNR, FQNEAQ (reference sequence). The CDR3 sequence is 16 residues long. Trimming left V 5 bases short and J 2 bases short, with 13 bases between. This CDR3 reads CASSSDRQTGANVLTF. CDR3 nucleotide sequence: TGTGCCAGCAGCAGTGACCGACAGACTGGGGCCAACGTCCTGACTTTC.

The CDR3 loop is CASSEERMNTEAFF. Here the CDR3 DNA reads TGTGCCAGCAGTGAGGAGAGAATGAACACTGAAGCTTTCTTT. The chain carries TRBV6-1 and TRBJ1-1; D call uncertain. The ends were cut back, 3 bases at V and 0 bases at J, with 8 bases in the middle. The CDR3 length is 14 residues. In germline, CDR1 is MNHNS, CDR2 SASEGT.